What follows are 31 T cell receptor beta chains derived from one specimen sequenced in a study of monozygotic twins with inflammatory bowel disease. TCRdb re-analyzed the 5' RACE reads; it lists each CDR3 protein once, without DNA. This repertoire includes nearly 450,000 distinct CDR3 sequences. The source material was blood. These receptors were taken from a human donor with ulcerative colitis or Crohn's disease, or a healthy co-twin of an affected twin (not recorded which).

This chain joins TRBV7-9 and TRBJ2-5; TCRdb outputs TRBD2, but without DNA this stays unchecked. CDR3 length: 15 residues. CDR1 and CDR2 (germline): SEHNR, FQNEAQ (reference sequence). The CDR3 sequence is CASSFRKERLETQYF. Complete variable domain (other parts from reference TRBV7-9 and TRBJ2-5): DTGVSQNPRHKITKRGQNVTFRCDPISEHNRLYWYRQTLGQGPEFLTYFQNEAQLEKSRLLSDRFSAERPKGSFSTLEIQRTEQGDSAMYLCASSFRKERLETQYFGPGTRLLVL.

The chain has TRBV5-1 and TRBJ1-1. Germline CDR1 reads SGHRS; CDR2 reads YFSETQ. There are 14 residues in the CDR3. The CDR3 spells CASSLGLIDTEAFF.

This rearrangement joins TRBV6-5 to TRBJ1-6; with no DNA, the TCRdb D assignment of TRBD1 cannot be verified. This CDR3 is built from 17 residues. The germline CDR1 and CDR2 sequences are MNHEY and SVGAGI. Here the CDR3 reads CASSYRQPGQGSSPLHF.

The rearrangement joins TRBV5-1 to TRBJ2-2; TCRdb outputs TRBD1, but without DNA this stays unchecked. The CDR3 consists of 14 residues. CDR1 and CDR2 from the germline V gene are SGHRS and YFSETQ. The CDR3: CASSLAGSPGELFF.

V usage is TRBV5-1 and J usage is TRBJ1-1. The germline V gene encodes CDR1 SGHRS and CDR2 YFSETQ. This CDR3 has 13 residues. The CDR3 sequence: CASSSGHNTEAFF.

The rearrangement joins TRBV30 to TRBJ1-1. Looked up from germline, CDR1 is GTSNPN and CDR2 is SVGIG (reference sequence). The CDR3 is 14 amino acids. The CDR3 is CAWGEISMNTEAFF.

This rearrangement joins TRBV20-1 to TRBJ1-1; TCRdb's assignment of TRBD1 cannot be checked, as there is no DNA. The CDR3 runs 12 residues. CDR1 is DFQATT and CDR2 is SNEGSKA in the germline V gene (reference sequence). The CDR3 here is CSADNGGSEAFF.

The chain joins TRBV6-1 to TRBJ1-5; TCRdb calls TRBD1, which cannot be checked without DNA. CDR1 MNHNS and CDR2 SASEGT come from the germline V gene. The CDR3 length is 12 residues. The CDR3 spells CAIQGSNQPQHF.

The chain carries TRBV9 and TRBJ1-2; TCRdb proposes TRBD1, but this gene call is untestable without DNA. Looked up from germline, CDR1 is SGDLS and CDR2 is YYNGEE. The CDR3 consists of 14 residues. The CDR3 loop reads CASSVKGTGGGYTF.

The rearrangement uses TRBV20-1 and TRBJ1-2; TCRdb proposes TRBD1, but this gene call is untestable without DNA. This CDR3 contains 15 residues. Germline CDR1 is DFQATT and CDR2 is SNEGSKA (reference sequence). The CDR3: CSATSGVGASYGYTF.

The gene calls are TRBV11-3 and TRBJ2-1. The CDR3 sequence is 13 residues long. Per the germline V gene, CDR1 is SGHNT and CDR2 is YENEEA. The CDR3 loop reads CASSAADYNEQFF.

The J gene is TRBJ2-2, the V gene TRBV20-1; TCRdb selects TRBD2, and the lack of DNA leaves this call unchecked. This CDR3 is built from 18 residues. From germline, CDR1 is DFQATT and CDR2 SNEGSKA (reference sequence). The CDR3 region is CSARSFLLAGVESGELFF.

The rearrangement links TRBV5-1 to TRBJ2-3; lacking DNA, the TRBD1 call made by TCRdb goes unchecked. CDR1 is SGHRS and CDR2 is YFSETQ in the germline V gene. The CDR3 contains 14 residues. The CDR3 reads CASSSRQGRDTQYF. Full variable domain (missing parts from reference TRBV5-1 and TRBJ2-3): KAGVTQTPRYLIKTRGQQVTLSCSPISGHRSVSWYQQTPGQGLQFLFEYFSETQRNKGNFPGRFSGRQFSNSRSEMNVSTLELGDSALYLCASSSRQGRDTQYFGPGTRLTVL.

V is TRBV27 and J is TRBJ1-5. The V gene's germline CDR1 is MNHEY and CDR2 SMNVEV (reference sequence). The CDR3 runs 15 residues. The CDR3 protein is CASSSLSAGNQPQHF.

The V and J genes are TRBV30 and TRBJ1-5; the D gene TCRdb calls, TRBD1, cannot be checked with no DNA. Germline values: CDR1 GTSNPN, CDR2 SVGIG (reference sequence). The CDR3 length is 17 residues. The chain's CDR3 is CAWSGGYRGGSNQPQHF.

V and J are TRBV20-1 and TRBJ2-3; without DNA, the TCRdb call of TRBD2 cannot be checked. From germline, CDR1 is DFQATT and CDR2 SNEGSKA (reference sequence). The CDR3 consists of 17 residues. CDR3 sequence: CSAINGLAGGYTDTQYF.

The chain carries TRBV5-1 and TRBJ2-7; TCRdb calls TRBD1, which cannot be checked without DNA. There are 16 residues in the CDR3. CDR1 and CDR2 from the germline V gene are SGHRS and YFSETQ. CDR3 region: CASSLGAGSGSYEQYF.

V gene TRBV20-1 combines with J gene TRBJ2-3; lacking DNA, the TRBD1 call made by TCRdb goes unchecked. Per germline, CDR1 DFQATT and CDR2 SNEGSKA (reference sequence). The CDR3 has 14 amino acids. The CDR3 protein is CSARVQGTTDTQYF.

J is TRBJ1-5 and V is TRBV28. Germline CDR1 and CDR2: MDHEN and SYDVKM. This CDR3 has 14 residues. CDR3 protein: CASSLTYSNQPQHF.

This chain uses TRBV20-1 with TRBJ1-4; as DNA is missing, the TRBD1 call by TCRdb cannot be tested. CDR3 length: 12 residues. Germline V gene sequence: CDR1 DFQATT, CDR2 SNEGSKA (reference sequence). The CDR3: CSVQGTNEKLFF.

The rearrangement uses TRBV6-2 or TRBV6-3 and TRBJ2-3; the D call from TCRdb, TRBD1, cannot be confirmed without DNA. This CDR3 comprises 13 residues. CDR1 is MNHEY and CDR2 is SVGEGT in the germline V gene. Here the CDR3 reads CASTPRGAEAQYF.

The V and J genes are TRBV5-1 and TRBJ2-5; with no DNA, the TCRdb D assignment of TRBD1 cannot be verified. This CDR3 comprises 16 residues. The germline CDR1 and CDR2 sequences are SGHRS and YFSETQ. CDR3 loop: CASSLEGRGFQETQYF.

This chain links TRBV6-1 with TRBJ1-5; the TCRdb call, TRBD1, lacks DNA for checking. Germline-derived CDR1 and CDR2 are MNHNS and SASEGT. The CDR3 spans 17 residues. The CDR3 is CASSEALRQANYQPQHF.

This chain connects TRBV12-3 or TRBV12-4 to TRBJ2-3; TCRdb indicates TRBD2, and absent DNA this call remains unverified. The CDR3 contains 16 residues. The CDR3 is CASSLIPSGGTDTQYF.

The V call is TRBV29-1, the J call TRBJ2-1; TCRdb reports TRBD2, a call that lacks DNA to check it against. The CDR3 is made up of 12 amino acids. Germline V gives CDR1 SQVTM, CDR2 ANQGSEA. The CDR3 region is CSVRASYNEQFF.

The CDR3 loop reads CATGREWRANEQFF. The chain employs TRBV19 and TRBJ2-1; TCRdb's D call of TRBD2 is untestable without DNA. CDR3 size: 14 residues. Germline V gene lookup returns CDR1 LNHDA and CDR2 SQIVND (reference sequence). The full variable domain, with the rest looked up from reference TRBV19 and TRBJ2-1, is DGGITQSPKYLFRKEGQNVTLSCEQNLNHDAMYWYRQDPGQGLRLIYYSQIVNDFQKGDIAEGYSVSREKKESFPLTVTSAQKNPTAFYLCATGREWRANEQFFGPGTRLTVL.

The rearrangement joins TRBV20-1 to TRBJ2-3; TCRdb selects TRBD2, and the lack of DNA leaves this call unchecked. Germline CDR1 and CDR2: DFQATT and SNEGSKA (reference sequence). CDR3 length: 13 amino acids. CDR3 in amino acids: CSAGGGSTDTQYF.

V and J are TRBV20-1 and TRBJ2-7; TCRdb's D call of TRBD2 is untestable without DNA. The CDR3 is made up of 15 amino acids. Germline lookup yields CDR1 DFQATT and CDR2 SNEGSKA (reference sequence). The CDR3 protein is CSARDLAGDLYEQYF.

This chain uses TRBV3-1 with TRBJ2-7; TCRdb reports TRBD1, a call that lacks DNA to check it against. This CDR3 spans 15 amino acids. The germline CDR1 and CDR2 sequences are LGHDT and YNNKEL (reference sequence). CDR3 sequence reads: CASSQEWDGAYEQYF.

The V and J genes are TRBV12-3 or TRBV12-4 and TRBJ1-3; TCRdb indicates TRBD1, and absent DNA this call remains unverified. The CDR3 sequence is 15 residues long. The CDR3 protein is CASRGGEGRGNTIYF.

The chain employs TRBV7-6 and TRBJ1-2. Per the germline V gene, CDR1 is SGHVS and CDR2 is FNYEAQ. This CDR3 comprises 12 residues. This CDR3 reads CASRGDGYGYTF.